The source of this TCR beta chain is a study of blood T cell repertoires in COVID-19. Study-wide background: The samples span acute and convalescent COVID-19 from the United States, Italy and Spain.

The V gene end was trimmed by 3 bases and the J gene end by 9 bases; junction bases not matched to a gene: 29. The CDR3 consists of 22 residues. Looked up from germline, CDR1 is DFQATT and CDR2 is SNEGSKA (reference sequence). Measured with immunoSEQ multiplex PCR; TCRdb has only the in-frame clones, and not every one. The table includes under 200,000 clones, roughly 90% detected once. Symptom resolution, clearance, or two negative PCRs marked donors in Cohort 3 as recovered. The rearrangement joins TRBV20-1 to TRBJ2-1; 13 bases align to TRBD2. Input material: PBMCs or T cells enriched from blood (not recorded which). This TCR was sampled from a woman under 30 who had recovered from COVID-19. The CDR3 DNA reads TGCAGTGCTAGTCTCGGGGGCCTAGGGACTAGCGGGATCCCGAGGGGTTATGGTGAGCAGTTCTTC. Encoded protein: CSASLGGLGTSGIPRGYGEQFF.